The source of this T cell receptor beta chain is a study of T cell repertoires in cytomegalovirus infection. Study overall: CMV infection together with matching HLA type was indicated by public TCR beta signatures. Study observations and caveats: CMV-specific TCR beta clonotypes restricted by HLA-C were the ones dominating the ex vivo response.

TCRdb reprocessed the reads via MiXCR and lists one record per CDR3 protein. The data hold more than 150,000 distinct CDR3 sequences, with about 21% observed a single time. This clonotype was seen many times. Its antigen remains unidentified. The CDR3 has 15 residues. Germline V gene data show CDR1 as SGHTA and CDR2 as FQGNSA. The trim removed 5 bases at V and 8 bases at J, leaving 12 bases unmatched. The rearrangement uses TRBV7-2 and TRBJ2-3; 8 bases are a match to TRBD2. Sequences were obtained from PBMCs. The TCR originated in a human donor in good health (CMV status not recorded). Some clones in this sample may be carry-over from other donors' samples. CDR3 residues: CASSGTSGTPGTQYF. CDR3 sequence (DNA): TGTGCCAGCAGCGGGACTAGTGGGACGCCGGGTACGCAGTATTTT.